The 10 T cell receptor beta chains presented below share a single source sample, sequenced in a study of T cell responses to AZD1222 COVID-19 vaccine. Here immunoSEQ multiplex PCR was the method, and the copy in TCRdb shows in-frame clones only, minus some. The table shows some 74,000 clones, with 70% to 90% occurring only once. The sequences come from peripheral blood, collected on day 0 of AZD1222 vaccination. The receptors come from an adult in good health.

The V call is TRBV28, the J call TRBJ1-1; D gene ambiguous. CDR3 length: 11 amino acids. CDR1 and CDR2 from the germline V gene are MDHEN and SYDVKM. The CDR3 here is CVCRWNTEAFF. As DNA, the CDR3 is TGTGTATGCCGATGGAACACTGAAGCTTTCTTT. Using reference TRBV28 and TRBJ1-1 for the parts outside the CDR3, the full variable domain is DVKVTQSSRYLVKRTGEKVFLECVQDMDHENMFWYRQDPGLGLRLIYFSYDVKMKEKGDIPEGYSVSREKKERFSLILESASTNQTSMYLCVCRWNTEAFFGQGTRLTVV.

The chain employs TRBV2 and TRBJ2-2, with unresolved D. The CDR3 covers 16 residues. Germline-derived CDR1 and CDR2 are SNHLY and FYNNEI. Trimming took off 2 bases at V and 1 base at J, with 11 bases between the two ends. CDR3 DNA sequence: TGTGCCAGCAGTGAATTATTTAGGTGGAACACCGGGGAGCTGTTTTTT. Its protein product is CASSELFRWNTGELFF.

V and J are TRBV27 and TRBJ2-6; 7 bases map to TRBD1. Germline CDR1 and CDR2: MNHEY and SMNVEV (reference sequence). Trimming at V came to 4 bases and at J to 0 bases, leaving 6 bases not matched to a gene. CDR3 length: 17 residues. The CDR3 spells CASSSTGVDSGANVLTF. CDR3 bases: TGTGCCAGCAGTTCCACAGGGGTCGACTCTGGGGCCAACGTCCTGACTTTC.

V usage is TRBV5-4 and J usage is TRBJ1-3, with D tentatively TRBD1 (5 bases). V dropped 0 bases and J dropped 0 bases, with 13 bases sitting between them. Per the germline V gene, CDR1 is SGHNT and CDR2 is YYREEE (reference sequence). The CDR3 has 17 residues. Here the CDR3 DNA reads TGTGCCAGCAGCTTGGGGGGACCAGGATTCTCTGGAAACACCATATATTTT. Residues: CASSLGGPGFSGNTIYF.

This chain links TRBV11-2 with TRBJ2-1; D is unclear. This CDR3 is 14 amino acids long. Trimming removed 0 bases at V and 5 bases at J, with 8 bases between. Germline V gene data show CDR1 as SGHAT and CDR2 as FQNNGV. CDR3 sequence: CASSLEIIDNEQFF. For the CDR3, the DNA is TGTGCCAGCAGCTTAGAGATTATCGACAATGAGCAGTTCTTC.

This sequence joins TRBV11-2 and TRBJ2-2; 9 bases line up with TRBD2. The germline CDR1 and CDR2 sequences are SGHAT and FQNNGV. V trimming: 4 bases; J trimming: 6 bases; junction bases outside the gene matches: 3. CDR3 length: 14 residues. CDR3 sequence (DNA): TGTGCCAGCAGCTCTAGCGGGGTCTCCGGGGAGCTGTTTTTT. It codes for CASSSSGVSGELFF.

Only one count was recorded for this clone. CDR3 bases: TGTGCCAGCAGCCCCTCCCGGGGGGCCGTCAATGAGCAGTTCTTC. Translating gives CASSPSRGAVNEQFF. V is TRBV2 and J is TRBJ2-1; D might be TRBD2 (7 bases). Trimming removed 6 bases at V and 6 bases at J, with 18 bases between. Germline loops: CDR1 SNHLY, CDR2 FYNNEI. The CDR3 contains 15 residues. Variable domain in full (rest from reference TRBV2 and TRBJ2-1): EPEVTQTPSHQVTQMGQEVILRCVPISNHLYFYWYRQILGQKVEFLVSFYNNEISEKSEIFDDQFSVERPDGSNFTLKIRSTKLEDSAMYFCASSPSRGAVNEQFFGPGTRLTVL.

V gene TRBV6-4 combines with J gene TRBJ2-3; D possibly corresponds to TRBD1 (6 bases). Trimming cost V 2 bases and J 2 bases, with 11 bases left between them. CDR3 size: 15 residues. CDR1 is MRHNA, CDR2 SNTAGT, per germline. The CDR3: CASSDRGWNTDTQYF. DNA for the CDR3: TGTGCCAGCAGTGACAGGGGGTGGAACACAGATACGCAGTATTTT.

This chain uses TRBV27 with TRBJ1-1; the match to TRBD1 covers 7 bases. V shed 6 bases and J 0 bases; nucleotides not matched to a gene: 1. The CDR3 loop spans 13 amino acids. CDR1 and CDR2 (germline): MNHEY, SMNVEV (reference sequence). DNA of the CDR3: TGTGCCAGCAGGGGACAGATGAACACTGAAGCTTTCTTT. It specifies CASRGQMNTEAFF.

This chain links TRBV15 with TRBJ2-7; D call uncertain. Germline CDR1 reads LNHNV; CDR2 reads YYDKDF (reference sequence). Trimming stripped 0 bases from V and 5 bases from J, with 5 bases between. CDR3 size: 12 residues. CDR3 nucleotide sequence: TGTGCCACCAGCAGAGATTGGAACGAGCAGTACTTC. Translating it yields CATSRDWNEQYF.